This T cell receptor (beta chain) stems from a study of human thymus T cells. General study findings and limits: Usage of V and J genes appeared biased in thymic and blood repertoires.

Thymic samples were excised during corrective heart operations. Trimming cost V 4 bases and J 1 base, with 14 bases left between them. CDR3 length: 15 residues. Per germline, CDR1 SGDLS and CDR2 YYNGEE. Sequencing was performed with immunoSEQ multiplex PCR; in TCRdb, only in-frame clones are kept and a portion is missing. The repertoire holds tens of thousands of clones, with 95% as singletons. This clone was picked up one time. No antigen is known for it. This TCR derives from a girl in the first two years of life with a congenital heart defect but otherwise immunologically healthy. Sequenced material: thymus tissue. V is TRBV9 and J is TRBJ2-5, with D maybe TRBD1 (5 bases). The CDR3 spells CASSLKGATQETQYF. As DNA, the CDR3 is TGTGCCAGCAGCCTAAAAGGGGCTACCCAAGAGACCCAGTACTTC.